This T cell receptor (beta chain) originates from a study of CD8+CD57+ T cells in acquired aplastic anemia. Study background: Quantities of DNA derived from sorted CD4+ and CD8+ cells averaged 3.2 ug.

TCR beta VDJ and CDR3 were profiled, and genomic DNA was the template. One entry per CDR3 protein results from TCRdb running MiXCR on the reads. This table holds approximately 190,000 distinct CDR3 sequences, around 47% found once. Patients chosen for sequencing had shown CD8+CD57+ cell expansion by flow cytometry. The CDR3 loop spans 14 amino acids. Unmatched junction bases numbered 10, after V lost 10 bases and J lost 5 bases. Germline CDR1 is ENHRY and CDR2 is SYGVKD. Sequencing was performed on sorted CD4+, CD8+, or CD8+CD57+ T cells (not recorded which) from PBMCs. The TCR sequence derives from a human donor with aplastic anemia. This rearrangement joins TRBV10-3 to TRBJ2-1; 8 bases are shared with TRBD2. CDR3 nucleotide sequence: TGTGCCACCCGACCGACTAGCGCAGACAATGAGCAGTTCTTC. Protein: CATRPTSADNEQFF.